This T cell receptor (beta chain) was documented in a study of blood T cells in healthy people across ages. Overall study: Researchers report that template switching captured about one barcoded beta molecule per two T cells. Study results and limitations: Older age coincided with a roughly linear decline in TCR beta diversity per million T cells.

A second PCR of about 6 to 12 cycles used a sample-barcoded 5' primer and a J-beta primer mix. TCRdb recomputed calls from the 5' RACE reads with MiXCR, one row per CDR3 protein. The sample includes 1.4 million or so distinct CDR3 sequences, roughly 43% of them seen just once. Each donor supplied roughly 10 milliliters of peripheral blood. Per individual sample, total RNA of at least 5.5 micrograms was extracted. The CDR3 is made up of 15 amino acids. The germline V gene has CDR1 DFQATT and CDR2 SNEGSKA (reference sequence). Points on this clonotype: Its cognate antigen is unknown. The germline gene is not matched at one end of the junction; a read error may be the cause.

This clonotype was sampled from a woman between 18 and 29 years old in good health. The gene calls are TRBV20-1 and TRBJ2-3; D might be TRBD1 (5 bases). The sequencing input was blood. The DNA of the CDR3 is TGCAGTGCTAGAGATTCGTCACAGGCCACAGAGACGCAGTATTTT. Encoded protein: CSARDSSQATETQYF.